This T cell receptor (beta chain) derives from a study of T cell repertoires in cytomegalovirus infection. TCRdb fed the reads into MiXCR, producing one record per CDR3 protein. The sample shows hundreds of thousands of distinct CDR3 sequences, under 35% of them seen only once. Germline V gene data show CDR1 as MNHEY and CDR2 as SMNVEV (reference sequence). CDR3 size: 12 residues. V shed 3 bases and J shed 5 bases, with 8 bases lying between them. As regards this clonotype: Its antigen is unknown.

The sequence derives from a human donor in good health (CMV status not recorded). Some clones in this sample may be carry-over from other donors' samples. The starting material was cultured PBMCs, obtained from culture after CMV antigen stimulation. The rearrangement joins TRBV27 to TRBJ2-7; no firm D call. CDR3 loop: CASSFPNDEQYF. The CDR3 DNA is TGTGCCAGCAGTTTTCCCAATGACGAGCAGTACTTC.